The TCR beta chain under discussion was sequenced for a study of cytomegalovirus exposure and HLA in healthy donors. Study context: Previous work identified 95 million to 120 million unique TCR beta sequences from roughly 180 million T cells.

The CDR3 runs to 18 residues. Trimming cost V 4 bases and J 0 bases; bases outside gene matches: 12. Germline V gene sequence: CDR1 SEHNR, CDR2 FQNEAQ (reference sequence). The primer mix had 60 Vbeta and 13 Jbeta primers. Libraries were prepared by immunoSEQ multiplex PCR; TCRdb keeps only in-frame clonotypes and omits some of them. The data contain 140,000 to 150,000 clones, about 8.9% of them singletons. As for this clone: The antigen remains undetermined.

Whole-study results and caveats: Based on reports, TCR beta sequences accurately predicted HLA-A and HLA-B alleles for most subjects. In vitro data verified a few CMV-associated chains as specific for CMV antigens.

The receptor comes from a man aged 50-60 years in good health and CMV-seronegative. The V gene is TRBV7-9, the J gene TRBJ2-3; 8 bases map to TRBD2. The sample consisted of PBMCs. CDR3 amino acids: CASSYLAGDLTSTDTQYF. The CDR3 coding sequence is TGTGCCAGCAGCTATCTAGCGGGCGATCTAACTAGCACAGATACGCAGTATTTT. The variable domain in full, completed from reference TRBV7-9 and TRBJ2-3, reads DTGVSQNPRHKITKRGQNVTFRCDPISEHNRLYWYRQTLGQGPEFLTYFQNEAQLEKSRLLSDRFSAERPKGSFSTLEIQRTEQGDSAMYLCASSYLAGDLTSTDTQYFGPGTRLTVL.